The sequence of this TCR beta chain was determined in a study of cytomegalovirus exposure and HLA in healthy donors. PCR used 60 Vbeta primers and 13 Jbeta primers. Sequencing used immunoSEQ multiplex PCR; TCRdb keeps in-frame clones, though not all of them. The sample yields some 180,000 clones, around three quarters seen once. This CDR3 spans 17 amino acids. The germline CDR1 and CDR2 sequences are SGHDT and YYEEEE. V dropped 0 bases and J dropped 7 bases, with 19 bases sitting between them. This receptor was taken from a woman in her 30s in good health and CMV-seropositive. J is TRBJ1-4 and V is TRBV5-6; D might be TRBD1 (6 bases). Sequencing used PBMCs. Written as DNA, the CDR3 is TGTGCCAGCAGCTTGGGAGTAGGGGGATTAGGACGTGAAAAACTGTTTTTT. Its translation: CASSLGVGGLGREKLFF.